This passage covers 12 T cell receptor beta chains from one sample sequenced in a study of Ad26.COV2.S vaccination and SARS-CoV-2 variants. Assay: immunoSEQ multiplex PCR; the TCRdb copy retains only in-frame clones and omits some. The sample has under 550,000 clones; more than 80% are singletons. Treatment reported: some 20 received Ad26.COV2.S at low or high dose, single or two shots; about 5 received placebo; per-sample allocation not given. After the first vaccine or placebo injection, samples were drawn on day 63. Source: peripheral blood, taken in a trial of Ad26.COV2.S vaccine versus placebo. These receptors came from a person aged 18-65 years who received the Ad26.COV2.S COVID-19 vaccine or a placebo.

The chain recombines TRBV12-5 with TRBJ2-1; D remains ambiguous. The CDR3 runs to 13 residues. CDR1 is LGHNT, CDR2 FRNRAP, per germline. V lost 7 bases, J lost 3 bases, and 10 bases lay in between. Here the CDR3 reads CASALMGYNEQFF. The CDR3 bases are TGTGCTAGTGCCTTGATGGGCTACAATGAGCAGTTCTTC.

This clone was counted a few times. The chain combines TRBV6-5 with TRBJ1-2; 7 bases are shared with TRBD1. This CDR3 region has 12 residues. Per germline, CDR1 MNHEY and CDR2 SVGAGI. J was trimmed by 3 bases and V by 5 bases; bases with no gene match: 0. The CDR3 DNA reads as TGTGCCAGCAGTACAGGGGACTATGGCTACACCTTC. This codes for CASSTGDYGYTF.

This clone has a handful of counts. The rearrangement joins TRBV6-5 to TRBJ1-1; no firm D call. The CDR3 contains 16 residues. The V end was cut by 4 bases, the J end by 1 base, with 16 bases between. The germline V gene encodes CDR1 MNHEY and CDR2 SVGAGI. The CDR3 region has the DNA TGTGCCAGCAGTTCCCTTCGCACGGTGGGGAACACTGAAGCTTTCTTT. Amino acids: CASSSLRTVGNTEAFF.

The V and J genes are TRBV9 and TRBJ2-5; D gene uncertain. With 4 bases removed from V and 1 base from J, the gap between germline ends came to 2 bases. Germline CDR1 and CDR2: SGDLS and YYNGEE. The CDR3 runs 11 residues. In DNA form, the CDR3 reads TGTGCCAGCAGCTCCCAAGAGACCCAGTACTTC. It specifies CASSSQETQYF.

This chain joins TRBV6-2 or TRBV6-3 and TRBJ2-3, with 9 bases aligning to TRBD1. Per germline, CDR1 MNHEY and CDR2 SVGEGT. CDR3 length: 17 residues. J gave up 3 bases and V 2 bases, and 9 bases lay outside the gene matches. CDR3 sequence: CASSYAGTGFSTDTQYF. In DNA, the CDR3 is TGTGCCAGCAGTTACGCCGGGACAGGGTTTTCGACAGATACGCAGTATTTT.

This chain joins TRBV15 and TRBJ1-6; D is ambiguous. Germline V gene data show CDR1 as LNHNV and CDR2 as YYDKDF (reference sequence). V lost 3 bases to trimming and J lost 8 bases, with 17 bases between them. The CDR3 has 16 amino acids. As DNA, the CDR3 is TGTGCCACCAGCAGTGCATTCGAAGTACGTGATTCACCCCTCCACTTT. Protein sequence: CATSSAFEVRDSPLHF.

The genes are TRBV7-7 and TRBJ2-1, with 10 bases that match TRBD2. Germline CDR1 and CDR2: SSHAT and FNYEAQ (reference sequence). This CDR3 spans 15 amino acids. J gave up 4 bases and V 1 base, and 1 base lay outside the gene matches. CDR3: CASSLGTSGYNEQFF. The DNA of the CDR3 is TGTGCCAGCAGCTTAGGGACTAGCGGTTACAATGAGCAGTTCTTC.

The chain employs TRBV19 and TRBJ2-7; D not certain. The germline gives CDR1 LNHDA, CDR2 SQIVND (reference sequence). The CDR3 loop spans 15 amino acids. V lost 3 bases, J lost 2 bases, and 14 bases lay in between. The CDR3 region is CASSMSGVATYEQYF. For the CDR3, the DNA is TGTGCCAGTAGTATGTCAGGAGTAGCCACCTACGAGCAGTACTTC. The whole variable domain, remainder taken from reference TRBV19 and TRBJ2-7, is DGGITQSPKYLFRKEGQNVTLSCEQNLNHDAMYWYRQDPGQGLRLIYYSQIVNDFQKGDIAEGYSVSREKKESFPLTVTSAQKNPTAFYLCASSMSGVATYEQYFGPGTRLTVT.

The chain combines TRBV7-2 with TRBJ2-7; no reliable D call. Germline assignment: CDR1 SGHTA and CDR2 FQGNSA. Trimming took 6 bases from V and 2 from J, leaving 8 bases between them. The CDR3 has 12 residues. CDR3 amino acids: CASSGQTYEQYF. The CDR3, as DNA: TGTGCCAGCAGTGGGCAGACCTACGAGCAGTACTTC.

The gene calls are TRBV5-4 and TRBJ2-7; 14 bases line up with TRBD2. With V trimmed by 5 bases and J by 3 bases, 10 bases remained unmatched. The length of the CDR3 is 17 residues. From germline, CDR1 is SGHNT and CDR2 YYREEE (reference sequence). DNA for the CDR3: TGTGCCAGCAGTCCTTGGACTAGCGGGAGGACTGGCTACGAGCAGTACTTC. Amino acid sequence: CASSPWTSGRTGYEQYF.

V gene TRBV18 combines with J gene TRBJ2-7; D gene uncertain. This CDR3 contains 12 residues. Trimming removed 4 bases at V and 3 bases at J, with 7 bases between. CDR1 and CDR2 (germline): KGHSH, LQKENI. The CDR3 is CASSRAGYEQYF. The CDR3 region has the DNA TGTGCCAGCTCACGTGCCGGCTACGAGCAGTACTTC. Variable domain in full (rest from reference TRBV18 and TRBJ2-7): NAGVMQNPRHLVRRRGQEARLRCSPMKGHSHVYWYRQLPEEGLKFMVYLQKENIIDESGMPKERFSAEFPKEGPSILRIQQVVRGDSAAYFCASSRAGYEQYFGPGTRLTVT.

The CDR3 here is CATSREYSRLYF. The CDR3 nucleotides are TGTGCCACCAGCAGAGAATACAGCCGGCTGTACTTC. The chain employs TRBV15 and TRBJ2-7; D is ambiguous. CDR3 length equals 12 residues. V dropped 0 bases and J dropped 12 bases, with 12 bases sitting between them. Germline-derived CDR1 and CDR2 are LNHNV and YYDKDF (reference sequence).